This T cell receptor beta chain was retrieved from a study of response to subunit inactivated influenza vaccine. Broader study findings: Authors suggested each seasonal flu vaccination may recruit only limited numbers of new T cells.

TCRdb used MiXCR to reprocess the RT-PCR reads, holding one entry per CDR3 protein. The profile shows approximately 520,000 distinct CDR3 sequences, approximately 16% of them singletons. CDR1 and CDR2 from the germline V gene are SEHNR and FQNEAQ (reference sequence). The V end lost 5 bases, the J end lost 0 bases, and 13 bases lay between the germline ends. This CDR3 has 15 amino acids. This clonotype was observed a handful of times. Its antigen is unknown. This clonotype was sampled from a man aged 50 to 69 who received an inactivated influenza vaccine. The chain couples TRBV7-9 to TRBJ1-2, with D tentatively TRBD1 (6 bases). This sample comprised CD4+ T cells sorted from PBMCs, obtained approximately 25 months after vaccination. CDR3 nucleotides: TGTGCCAGCAGCCTAGGGGGATTCGCTAACTATGGCTACACCTTC. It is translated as CASSLGGFANYGYTF.